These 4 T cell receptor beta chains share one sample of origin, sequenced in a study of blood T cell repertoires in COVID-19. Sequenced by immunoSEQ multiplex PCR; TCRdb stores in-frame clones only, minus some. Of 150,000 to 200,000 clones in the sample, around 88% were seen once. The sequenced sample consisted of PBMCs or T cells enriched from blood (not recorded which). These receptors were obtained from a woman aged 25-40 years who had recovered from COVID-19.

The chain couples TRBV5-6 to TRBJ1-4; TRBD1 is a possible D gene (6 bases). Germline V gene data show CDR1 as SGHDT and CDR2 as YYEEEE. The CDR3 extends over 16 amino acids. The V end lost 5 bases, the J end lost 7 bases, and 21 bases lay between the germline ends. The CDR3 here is CASRKRGGAEGEKLFF. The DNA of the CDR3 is TGTGCCAGCAGAAAACGCGGGGGGGCTGAGGGTGAAAAACTGTTTTTT.

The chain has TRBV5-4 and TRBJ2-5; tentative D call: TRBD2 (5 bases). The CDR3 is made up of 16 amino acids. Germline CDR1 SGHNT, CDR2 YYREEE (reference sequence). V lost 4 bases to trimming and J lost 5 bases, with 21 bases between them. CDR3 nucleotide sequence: TGTGCCAGCAGCCAGCCTAGCCCCCAGCCGCAGGAGACCCAGTACTTC. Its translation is CASSQPSPQPQETQYF. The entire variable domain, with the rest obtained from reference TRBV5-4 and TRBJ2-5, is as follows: ETGVTQSPTHLIKTRGQQVTLRCSSQSGHNTVSWYQQALGQGPQFIFQYYREEENGRGNFPPRFSGLQFPNYSSELNVNALELDDSALYLCASSQPSPQPQETQYFGPGTRLLVL.

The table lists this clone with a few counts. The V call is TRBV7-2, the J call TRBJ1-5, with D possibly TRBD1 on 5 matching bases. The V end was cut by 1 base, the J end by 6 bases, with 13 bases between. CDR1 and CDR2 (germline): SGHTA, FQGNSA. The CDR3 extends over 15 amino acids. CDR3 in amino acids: CASSLGGLGGQPQHF. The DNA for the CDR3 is TGTGCCAGCAGCTTAGGAGGGCTCGGGGGTCAGCCCCAGCATTTT.

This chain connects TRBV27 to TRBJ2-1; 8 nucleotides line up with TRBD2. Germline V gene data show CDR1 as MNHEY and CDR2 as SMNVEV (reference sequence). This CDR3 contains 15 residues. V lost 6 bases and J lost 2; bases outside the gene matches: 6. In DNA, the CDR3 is TGTGCCAGCAGGACTAGCGACTCCCCCTACAATGAGCAGTTCTTC. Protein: CASRTSDSPYNEQFF.